This TCR beta chain was sequenced for a study of early stage breast cancer tumors (dated by TCRdb to 2017 to 2019). Regarding the study in general: Of the approximately 15 invasive breast tumors, about a dozen were found to be estrogen receptor-positive, progesterone receptor-positive and HER2-negative. About 70% of the 12 ER+/PR+/HER2- tumors were invasive ductal carcinomas, while the other four were invasive lobular carcinomas. On average, each sample had about 10-fold read coverage. Across all samples, some 2.8 million templates representing roughly 1,100,000 unique clonotypes were detected.

CDR3 length: 15 amino acids, cysteine to phenylalanine. The sequence is cut down to CDR3 DNA, 45 bases in frame from base 1. V was cut back by 5 bases and J by 7 bases, leaving a gap of 17 bases between them. Via the germline V gene (reference sequence), CDR1 is SEHNR and CDR2 FQNEAQ. Every sample was amplified as two independent genomic DNA replicates, using approximately 550 ng for blood and approximately 1.5 ug for tumor or normal breast. Following the manufacturer's instructions, the ImmunoSeq Intro kit was used to carry out TCRB sequencing on genomic DNA. For absolute quantification, the approximately 30-cycle multiplex PCR included proprietary primers along with spike-in control sequences. An 87-bp fragment spanning the CDR3 and flanking V and J genes was sequenced with single-end 150-bp reads. Seven samples, with two replicates for each sample, were multiplexed per lane of an Illumina MiSeq using version 3.0 chemistry. The original methods were these. The vendor's proprietary pipeline processed the raw data and merged both replicates into a single result for each sample. A clonotype was defined as productive rearrangements that share the same V-gene family, CDR3 amino acid sequence and J-gene segment. To compute clonality, the normalized Shannon entropy (Pielou evenness) of TCRB abundances was subtracted from 1. T cell density was estimated as total templates divided by the number of input cells, with the number of input cells inferred from the DNA input amount. Recon was used with default parameters to estimate total repertoire diversity and clonality. A clonotype was considered tumor-enriched if its abundance in tumor exceeded 0.1% and was at least 32-fold higher than its abundance in normal breast. TCRdb provides this immuneACCESS table in a form limited to in-frame rearrangements. Some clones are lacking; in checked studies, under half of them reflect an unresolved V gene, and why the rest are absent is not known. V, J and clone size were drawn from that table, and D and trimming were deduced from the DNA. Here the sample has 70,000 or so clones; less than 90% occur a single time. The ten largest clones capture about 4.8% of the sample.

Broad study findings and their caveats: Chain pairing and functional markers such as CD4, CD8 and FOXP3 were missed by bulk genomic DNA sequencing of unsorted cells. Greater similarity was observed between blood and normal breast repertoires than between blood and tumor repertoires, and tumor was distinguished from normal in about 90% of the 16 patients when each tissue was compared with blood. Tumors showed around 2.7-fold higher T cell density and higher clonality than adjacent normal breast tissue. Enriched TCRB sequences shared across patients were mostly commonly generated sequences, unlikely to play an important role in the tumor microenvironment. Because the cohort was small, analysis by tumor subtype was not possible.

The study profiled bulk TCR beta-chain repertoires in matched peripheral blood, tumor and adjacent normal breast tissue taken from around 15 patients with early-stage breast cancer. Before surgery, 5-10 mL of whole blood was collected into EDTA tubes and then processed within 2 hours. Peripheral blood mononuclear cells were isolated by Ficoll-Paque centrifugation in SepMate-50 tubes. PBMCs were cryopreserved in about 90% FBS with approximately 10% DMSO in aliquots of roughly 1.8 to 4.5 million cells and stored in liquid nitrogen. The Qiagen AllPrep DNA/RNA Mini kit was used to extract genomic DNA. This clone was seen only a few times. Its antigen is still unknown. No much larger clone is present one base from it, and per-base qualities are unavailable.

Sequencing was performed on blood. Recombination linked TRBV7-9 to TRBJ2-2; the D gene is perhaps TRBD1 or TRBD2, each of them matching over 5 bases. This TCR derives from a person aged 35-50 years with breast cancer. The CDR3 amino acid sequence is: CASSPGTADNGELFF. The bases are TGTGCCAGCAGCCCGGGGACCGCCGACAACGGGGAGCTGTTTTTT.